This T cell receptor beta chain was captured by sequencing in a study of cytomegalovirus exposure and HLA in healthy donors. Study-level results: Most subjects had HLA-A and HLA-B alleles reportedly predicted accurately by TCR beta sequences. A link between a missense DCLRE1C variant and TCR beta V- and J-gene trimming emerged from a later analysis. Per a later analysis, HLA-associated TCR beta chains showed more clonal expansion than other, equally common TCR beta chains.

The PCR employed 60 Vbeta primers together with 13 Jbeta primers. The protocol was immunoSEQ multiplex PCR, while the TCRdb copy is restricted to in-frame clones and leaves out a portion. The listing contains around 35,000 clones. Concerning this clone: Its specificity is unknown.

This CDR3 contains 10 residues. The chain links TRBV21-1 to TRBJ1-6. TRBV21-1 is a recognized pseudogene. The clonotype comes from a woman aged 40-49 years in good health and CMV-seropositive. The material sequenced was PBMCs. The CDR3 here is CARNPVPLHF. The CDR3, as DNA: TGTGCCAGGAATCCGGTTCCCCTCCACTTT.